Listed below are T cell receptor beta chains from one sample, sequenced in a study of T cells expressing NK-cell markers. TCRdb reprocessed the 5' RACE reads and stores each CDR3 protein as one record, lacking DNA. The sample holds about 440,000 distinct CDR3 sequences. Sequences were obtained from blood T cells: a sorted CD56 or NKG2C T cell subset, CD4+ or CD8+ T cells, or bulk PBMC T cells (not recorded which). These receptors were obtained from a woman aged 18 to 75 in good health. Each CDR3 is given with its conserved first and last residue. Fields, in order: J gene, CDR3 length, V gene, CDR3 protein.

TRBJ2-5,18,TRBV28,CASSPPGTSGRLQETQYF
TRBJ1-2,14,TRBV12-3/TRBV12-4,CASSQPDRARPYTF
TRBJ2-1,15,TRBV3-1,CASSQDSSGTGEQFF
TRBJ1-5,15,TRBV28,CASRRRDGSNQPQHF
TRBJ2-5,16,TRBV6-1,CASRPTTPRDQETQYF
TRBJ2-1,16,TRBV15,CATSRLPGQGPNEQFF
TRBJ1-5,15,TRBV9,CASSADGYSNQPQHF
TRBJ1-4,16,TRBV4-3,CASSQNLGTLAEKLFF
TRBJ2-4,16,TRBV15,CATSRDQGTGSRIQYF
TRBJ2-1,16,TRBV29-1,CSVHPGLAGVGDEQFF
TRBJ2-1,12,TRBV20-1,CSAADRHPKQFF
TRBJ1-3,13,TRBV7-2,CASSSDGGNTIYF
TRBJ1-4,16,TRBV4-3,CASSRDPQGANEKLFF
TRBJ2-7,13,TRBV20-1,CSARSLVGGEQYF
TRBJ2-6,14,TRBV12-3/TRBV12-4,CASSYRVGANVLTF
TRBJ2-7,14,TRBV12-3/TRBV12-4,CASSFGQGIYEQYF
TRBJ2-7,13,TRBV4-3,CASSLDISYEQYF
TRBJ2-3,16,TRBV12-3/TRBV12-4,CASSPASSGSLDTQYF
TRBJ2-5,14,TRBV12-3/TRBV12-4,CASNTGGHGETQYF
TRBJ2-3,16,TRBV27,CASSSLSPLGTDTQYF
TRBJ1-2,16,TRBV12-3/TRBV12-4,CASSSGGSSSIYGYTF
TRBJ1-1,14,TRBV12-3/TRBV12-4,CASRAQGVNTEAFF
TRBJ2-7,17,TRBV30,CAWSVRVLARLSYEQYF
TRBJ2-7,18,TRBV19,CASSPRTGRNPNPYEQYF
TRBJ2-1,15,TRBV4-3,CASSQVPGTYNEQFF
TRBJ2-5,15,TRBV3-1,CASSPETGYQETQYF
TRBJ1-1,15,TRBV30,CAWSPQYSRDTEAFF
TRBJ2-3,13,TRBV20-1,CSGVAGSTDTQYF
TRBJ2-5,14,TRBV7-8,CASSLVLAQETQYF
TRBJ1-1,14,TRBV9,CASSVTHLGTEAFF
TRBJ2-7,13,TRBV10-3,CATREGARYEQYF
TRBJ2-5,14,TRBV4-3,CASSRGQVQETQYF
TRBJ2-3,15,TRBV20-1,CSAVLGGPLGDTQYF
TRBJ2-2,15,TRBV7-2,CASSPSTGDTGELFF
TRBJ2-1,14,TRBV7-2,CASSLGVAASEQFF
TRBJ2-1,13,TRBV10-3,CAIAPAGDLEQFF
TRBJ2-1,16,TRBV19,CASSNHPETGYNEQFF
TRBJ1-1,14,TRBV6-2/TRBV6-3,CASSYSWGRNEAFF
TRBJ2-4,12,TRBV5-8,CASSFTGHIQYF
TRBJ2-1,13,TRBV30,CAWMGITSGEQFF
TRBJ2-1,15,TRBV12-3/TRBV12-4,CASRVAGGRYNEEFF
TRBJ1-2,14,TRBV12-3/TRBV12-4,CASSDSGQGVVYTF
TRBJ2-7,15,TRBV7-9,CASSTPTSGINEQYF
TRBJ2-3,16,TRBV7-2,CASSPGGSPSTDTQYF
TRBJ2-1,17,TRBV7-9,CASSLTSGVRAINEQFF
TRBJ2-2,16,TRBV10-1,CASSEWLAKNTGELFF
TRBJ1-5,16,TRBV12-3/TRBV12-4,CASSSFLVGAGTPQHF
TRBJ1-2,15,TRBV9,CASSVVGRGSYGYTF
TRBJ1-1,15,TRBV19,CASSHPRDRGLEAFF
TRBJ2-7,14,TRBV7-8,CASSPPGAVYEQYF
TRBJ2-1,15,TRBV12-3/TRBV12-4,CASSFVRGYDNEQFF
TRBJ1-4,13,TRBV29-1,CSVIGTEIEKLFF
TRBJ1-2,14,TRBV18,CASSPGRDYYGYTF
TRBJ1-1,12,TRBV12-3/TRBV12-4,CASRYSGTEAFF
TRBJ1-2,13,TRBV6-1,CASRNREWYGYTF
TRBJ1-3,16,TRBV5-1,CASSRLTGGGGNTIYF
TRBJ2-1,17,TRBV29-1,CSVVARRAGGLINEQFF
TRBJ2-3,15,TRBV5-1,CASSSWDPSTDTQYF
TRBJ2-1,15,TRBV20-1,CSAVLAPSSYNEQFF